These T cell receptor beta chains were read from a single sample in a study of blood T cell repertoires in COVID-19. TCRdb's table, derived via immunoSEQ multiplex PCR, lists solely in-frame clones and lacks some. Of 250,000 to 350,000 clones in the sample, about 91% are singletons; the top ten hold around 12%. The sample comprised peripheral blood. The receptors shown here come from a woman in her sixties or seventies with acute or convalescent COVID-19. Each CDR3 is given with its conserved first and last residue. D genes are given only for firm matches. The size of a clone is reported for some rows only, either as once, few or many, or as a class for expanded clones.

D gene,clone size,V gene,J gene,CDR3 protein,CDR3 DNA
TRBD1,many,TRBV7-8,TRBJ2-1,CASSYPQGEAYNEQFF,TGTGCCAGCAGCTACCCACAGGGGGAGGCCTACAATGAGCAGTTCTTC
TRBD1,NA,TRBV7-7,TRBJ2-3,CASSLGRGSTDTQYF,TGTGCCAGCAGCTTAGGCAGGGGGAGCACAGATACGCAGTATTTT
NA,NA,TRBV7-2,TRBJ2-7,CASSSAYEQYF,TGTGCCAGCAGCTCTGCCTACGAGCAGTACTTC
TRBD2,NA,TRBV2,TRBJ2-1,CARADGEGNEQFF,TGTGCCAGGGCCGACGGGGAGGGCAATGAGCAGTTCTTC
NA,NA,TRBV28,TRBJ2-2,CASSLPRSGERNPGELFF,TGTGCCAGCAGTTTGCCCCGGTCGGGGGAGCGGAATCCCGGGGAGCTGTTTTTT
TRBD1,NA,TRBV7-9,TRBJ2-7,CASSNTGTGDYEQYF,TGTGCCAGCAGCAATACCGGGACAGGGGATTACGAGCAGTACTTC
TRBD2,NA,TRBV2,TRBJ2-7,CASSLESGGPYEQYF,TGTGCCAGCAGCCTGGAGAGCGGGGGACCCTACGAGCAGTACTTC
TRBD1,NA,TRBV19,TRBJ2-2,CASSNRGPGELFF,TGTGCCAGTTCAAACAGGGGGCCCGGGGAGCTGTTTTTT
TRBD1,NA,TRBV7-9,TRBJ2-7,CASSPTGGKEYF,TGTGCCAGCAGCCCCACAGGGGGTAAGGAGTACTTC
TRBD1,NA,TRBV6-5,TRBJ2-1,CASTSRDRGNEQFF,TGTGCCAGCACGTCCCGGGACAGGGGCAATGAGCAGTTCTTC
NA,NA,TRBV14,TRBJ1-5,CASSQGPGDYSNQPQHF,TGTGCCAGCAGCCAAGGTCCGGGTGATTATAGCAATCAGCCCCAGCATTTT
NA,NA,TRBV3-1/TRBV3-2,TRBJ1-1,CASSRGSGNTEAFF,TGTGCCAGCAGCCGAGGGAGTGGGAACACTGAAGCTTTCTTT
NA,NA,TRBV12-2,TRBJ2-3,CASRSGTRGADTQYF,TGTGCAAGTCGCTCAGGGACTAGAGGGGCAGATACGCAGTATTTT
TRBD2,NA,TRBV3-1/TRBV3-2,TRBJ2-1,CASSDLWGGGYFEQFF,TGTGCCAGCAGCGACTTGTGGGGCGGGGGGTACTTTGAGCAGTTCTTC
TRBD1,NA,TRBV6-7,TRBJ1-2,CASSRRKRGLHGYTF,TGTGCCAGCAGTAGGAGAAAAAGGGGGCTTCATGGCTACACCTTC
NA,NA,TRBV18,TRBJ2-4,CASSPMKTENIQYF,TGTGCCAGCTCACCGATGAAAACGGAGAACATTCAGTACTTC
TRBD1,NA,TRBV6-5,TRBJ2-7,CASSDGTASYEQYF,TGTGCCAGCAGCGACGGGACAGCGTCCTACGAGCAGTACTTC
NA,NA,TRBV14,TRBJ2-3,CASSFSRGSDTQYF,TGTGCCAGCAGCTTCTCTCGAGGGTCAGATACGCAGTATTTT
NA,NA,TRBV2,TRBJ2-3,CASSDRVHGADTQYF,TGTGCCAGCAGTGATCGGGTCCACGGGGCAGATACGCAGTATTTT
TRBD2,NA,TRBV6-5,TRBJ2-1,CASSPVAGGINEQFF,TGTGCCAGCAGCCCCGTAGCGGGGGGAATTAATGAGCAGTTCTTC
NA,NA,TRBV27,TRBJ1-5,CASSFMPDSNQPQHF,TGTGCCAGCAGTTTTATGCCAGATAGCAATCAGCCCCAGCATTTT
NA,few,TRBV11-2,TRBJ1-5,CASSLVQGGQPQHF,TGTGCCAGCAGCTTAGTTCAGGGCGGTCAGCCCCAGCATTTT